This T cell receptor (beta chain) was sequenced for a study of blood T cell repertoires in COVID-19 (dated by TCRdb to 2020 to 2021). With regard to the full study: Samples from collaborators originated in the United States, Italy and Spain and spanned both the acute and convalescent phases of COVID-19. The material from the prospective study consisted of cDNA or gDNA derived from T cells, B-cell-depleted T cells, or PBMCs. The repertoires were released in a freely available public database meant as a resource for research on the immune response to SARS-CoV-2. The dataset comprised deeply sampled blood TCRbeta repertoires from subjects exposed to, actively infected with, or recovered from COVID-19. Samples were obtained from the ongoing ImmuneRACE study (first 160 participants) and from about 1,300 subjects provided by 6 global collaborators. A de-identified subject ID, COVID-19 status, age in years and sex were almost always included in the sample metadata. Where HLA class I and class II types were available, the types were taken from metadata supplied by the sample provider, not from assay-based typing. Here is what the overall study found, with its caveats: The quantity of clinical and demographic metadata differed by source and by participant and was supplied without curation.

TCRbeta CDR3 regions were amplified from genomic DNA using the immunoSEQ Assay, a bias-controlled multiplex PCR. The study's own analysis went as follows. Nucleated cell counts per sample were estimated from amplification of reference gene primers within the assay. Sequence reads were collapsed and filtered to measure the absolute abundance of every unique TCRbeta CDR3 rearrangement. Productive Simpson clonality was computed per sample as the square root of Simpson's diversity index over productive rearrangements. Drawn from immuneACCESS, this table holds only the in-frame rearrangements with V and J called that TCRdb kept. Clones are partly lost; checked studies trace under half to an unresolved V gene and leave the rest unexplained. The V and J calls and clone size were taken over from that table, and D and trimming were inferred from the DNA. Across this sample there are roughly 220,000 clones, with approximately 80% seen only once. 5.1% of the sample belongs to the ten largest clones.

Counted from cysteine to phenylalanine, this CDR3 has 12 amino acids. The DNA shown is the 36-base CDR3, in frame from base 1. Via the germline V gene, CDR1 is SGDLS and CDR2 YYNGEE. The germline V end is reduced by 0 bases and the J end by 9 bases; junction bases left unmatched: 2. A second Seattle source provided samples from volunteer blood donors who had recovered from COVID-19. Each collaborating institution followed its own protocols to collect whole blood in K2EDTA tubes. For TCRbeta analysis, collaborators shipped samples as frozen whole blood, isolated PBMCs, or DNA extracted from either of those sample types. In regard to this clone: Its specific antigen is unknown. Per-base qualities were not stored, and no clone one base away is much larger.

The chain links TRBV9 with TRBJ1-2, with 7 junctional bases fitting TRBD1. Sequenced sample: peripheral blood. The clonotype comes from a woman aged 60 to 75 who had recovered from COVID-19. The nucleotide sequence is TGTGCCAGCAGCGTAGTGACAGGGCGCTACACCTTC. It translates to CASSVVTGRYTF.